The 27 T cell receptor beta chains reported below all come from one sample, sequenced in a study of T cells in Graves' hyperthyroidism and ophthalmopathy. TCR beta CDR3 regions were amplified from RNA. TCR CDR3 regions were first amplified by RT-PCR with HTBI primers. TCRdb itself ran the multiplex PCR reads through MiXCR, one entry per CDR3 protein. Here the sample spans over 400,000 distinct CDR3 sequences, over 12% being singletons. Sequenced: blood. The receptors derive from a man younger than 30 with Graves' ophthalmopathy.

This clonotype occurred a few times. The chain joins TRBV7-9 to TRBJ2-1; the D is unclear. V was cut by 2 bases and J by 0 bases, with 8 bases left in between. Germline CDR1 reads SEHNR; CDR2 reads FQNEAQ (reference sequence). The CDR3 covers 15 residues. The CDR3 here is CASSLRTDSYNEQFF. Here the CDR3 DNA reads TGTGCCAGCAGCTTAAGGACGGACTCCTACAATGAGCAGTTCTTC.

This clonotype was detected a few times. The chain couples TRBV6-1 to TRBJ1-4, with 9 bases lining up with TRBD1. The V gene's germline CDR1 is MNHNS and CDR2 SASEGT. This CDR3 has 14 amino acids. The V and J ends lost 5 bases and 5 bases, in that order; junction bases with no gene match: 3. CDR3 loop: CASSRDRANEKLFF. The CDR3, as DNA: TGTGCCAGCAGTAGGGACAGGGCGAATGAAAAACTGTTTTTT.

Ten or more counts support this clonotype. The chain is built from TRBV24-1 and TRBJ2-5, with 7 bases that match TRBD1. The CDR3 has 14 residues. The trim removed 4 bases at V and 7 bases at J, leaving 8 bases unmatched. Germline CDR1 reads KGHDR; CDR2 reads SFDVKD. The CDR3 region is CATSDSTGVATQYF. The CDR3 DNA is TGTGCCACCAGTGACTCTACAGGGGTAGCGACCCAGTACTTC.

The V gene is TRBV20-1, the J gene TRBJ1-1, with D possibly being TRBD1 (5 bases). Germline CDR1 is DFQATT and CDR2 is SNEGSKA (reference sequence). Trimming shortened V by 6 bases and J by 4 bases, and 15 bases separated the two germline ends. The CDR3 runs to 13 residues. CDR3 in amino acids: CSAPKAGSTEAFF. The CDR3, as DNA: TGCAGTGCACCGAAAGCAGGGAGCACTGAAGCTTTCTTT.

The chain employs TRBV10-1 and TRBJ2-4, with 9 bases that match TRBD1. After removal of 8 bases from V and 8 bases from J, the junction contained 4 bases not matched to a gene. CDR1 is WNHNN, CDR2 SYGVQD, per germline (reference sequence). The CDR3 is made up of 12 amino acids. The CDR3 DNA follows: TGCGCCAGCCCGGACAGGGGAGACATTCAGTACTTC. The encoded protein is CASPDRGDIQYF.

This clonotype was seen repeatedly, ten times or more. The V call is TRBV12-3 or TRBV12-4, the J call TRBJ2-7; 10 bases are shared with TRBD2. This CDR3 is built from 15 residues. The junction had 8 bases not matched to a gene; V was cut back by 2 bases and J by 7 bases. CDR3 sequence: CASSLWASGSQEQYF. The CDR3 DNA reads as TGTGCCAGCAGTTTATGGGCTAGCGGGAGTCAGGAGCAGTACTTC.

This clonotype occurred many times. The V and J genes are TRBV6-1 and TRBJ2-7; possibly TRBD2 for D (7 bases). V was clipped by 5 bases and J by 6 bases, with 20 bases between them. CDR1 and CDR2 from the germline V gene are MNHNS and SASEGT. This CDR3 is built from 15 residues. The CDR3 sequence: CASSFTGGPLTEQYF. The CDR3 region has the DNA TGTGCCAGCAGTTTCACCGGGGGGCCTTTGACCGAGCAGTACTTC.

V and J are TRBV19 and TRBJ1-5; D unresolved. Trimming took off 3 bases at V and 7 bases at J, with 7 bases between the two ends. The length of the CDR3 is 12 residues. Germline values: CDR1 LNHDA, CDR2 SQIVND (reference sequence). CDR3 region: CASSIGSQPQHF. Written as DNA, the CDR3 is TGTGCCAGTAGTATCGGAAGCCAGCCCCAGCATTTT.

This clonotype was recorded many times. The chain links TRBV3-1 to TRBJ2-3, with TRBD2 matching 10 bases. V was clipped by 1 base and J by 0 bases; unmatched bases: 10. The CDR3 contains 19 residues. Germline CDR1 reads LGHDT; CDR2 reads YNNKEL (reference sequence). In nucleotides, the CDR3 is TGTGCCAGCAGCCAAGGTCTAGCGGGGGCGCGCCCTAGCACAGATACGCAGTATTTT. The encoded protein is CASSQGLAGARPSTDTQYF.

This clonotype was counted ten times or more. The chain uses TRBV11-2 and TRBJ2-1; D remains unclear. V was clipped by 1 base and J by 8 bases, with 6 bases between them. Germline CDR1 and CDR2: SGHAT and FQNNGV. The CDR3 totals 12 residues. The CDR3 DNA follows: TGTGCCAGCAGCTTAGTAGTAGATGAGCAGTTCTTC. Amino acids: CASSLVVDEQFF.

This clonotype was counted many times. The chain links TRBV5-1 to TRBJ2-5; possibly TRBD2 for D (5 bases). Per germline, CDR1 SGHRS and CDR2 YFSETQ. This CDR3 comprises 14 residues. Trimming took 2 bases from V and 11 from J, leaving 19 bases between them. The DNA of the CDR3 is TGCGCCAGCAGCTTTCTGGACTCGGATCCCCATCAGTACTTC. Residues: CASSFLDSDPHQYF.

This clonotype was detected once. This chain connects TRBV12-3 or TRBV12-4 to TRBJ2-7, with 8 bases matching TRBD2. The length of the CDR3 is 14 residues. After removal of 3 bases from V and 2 bases from J, the junction contained 3 bases not matched to a gene. CDR3: CASSFPAGAYEQYF. The CDR3 nucleotides are TGTGCCAGCAGTTTCCCAGCGGGGGCCTACGAGCAGTACTTC.

This clonotype has just a few counts. This chain links TRBV29-1 with TRBJ1-1; D possibly corresponds to TRBD1 (6 bases). The CDR3 has 12 amino acids. Germline values: CDR1 SQVTM, CDR2 ANQGSEA. The DNA of the CDR3 is TGCGGGGGCCGGAAGGTGAACACTGAAGCTTTCTTT. This codes for CGGRKVNTEAFF.

The chain recombines TRBV11-2 with TRBJ2-7, with 9 nucleotides matching TRBD2. The CDR3 runs to 14 residues. CDR1 is SGHAT, CDR2 FQNNGV, per germline. The J segment lost 6 bases and the V segment lost 6 bases, leaving 9 bases of the junction unmatched. This CDR3 is CASRRPGLAVEQYF. CDR3 DNA sequence: TGTGCCAGCAGGCGACCGGGACTAGCAGTCGAGCAGTACTTC.

This clonotype has only a few counts. The J gene is TRBJ2-5, the V gene TRBV7-9; D may match TRBD1 or TRBD2 (5 bases each). The CDR3 extends over 14 amino acids. Trimming took 5 bases from V and 4 from J, leaving 14 bases between them. Germline V CDR1 and CDR2: SEHNR, FQNEAQ (reference sequence). The CDR3: CASSRDPARETQYF. For the CDR3, the DNA is TGTGCCAGCAGCCGGGACCCCGCCAGAGAGACCCAGTACTTC.

This chain links TRBV6-1 with TRBJ1-5, with 8 bases aligning to TRBD1. The CDR3 runs 14 residues. Germline CDR1 is MNHNS and CDR2 is SASEGT. V lost 6 bases and J lost 2; bases outside the gene matches: 3. For the CDR3, the DNA is TGTGCCAGCAGACTGGACAGGGGCAATCAGCCCCAGCATTTT. Translated, it gives CASRLDRGNQPQHF.

CDR3 nucleotide sequence: TGTGCCAGCAGCCAAGGTTGGACTCCCACAGATACGCAGTATTTT. It is translated as CASSQGWTPTDTQYF. The chain employs TRBV11-2 and TRBJ2-3; a weak D match, TRBD2 (5 bases). Germline assignment: CDR1 SGHAT and CDR2 FQNNGV. This CDR3 contains 15 residues. V was trimmed by 5 bases and J by 2 bases, leaving 14 bases between them.

The table lists this clonotype with many counts. The chain joins TRBV19 to TRBJ1-1, with 9 bases that match TRBD1. Trimming removed 6 bases from V and 4 bases from J; junction bases left unmatched: 12. Germline V CDR1 and CDR2: LNHDA, SQIVND (reference sequence). This CDR3 is 16 amino acids long. Here the CDR3 DNA reads TGTGCCAGTAGCTTCACCGGGACAGGGATAGTCACTGAAGCTTTCTTT. Its translation: CASSFTGTGIVTEAFF.

This clonotype came up a few times. J is TRBJ1-6 and V is TRBV10-2, with 9 bases aligning to TRBD1. CDR3 length equals 14 residues. V shed 3 bases and J 10 bases; nucleotides not matched to a gene: 4. In germline, CDR1 is WSHSY, CDR2 SAAADI. DNA of the CDR3: TGCGCCAGCAGTGATAACAGGGGGCGGTCACCCCTCCACTTT. Translating it yields CASSDNRGRSPLHF.

This clonotype turned up a few times. V gene TRBV5-1 combines with J gene TRBJ2-5; no reliable D call. V was cut by 0 bases and J by 4 bases, with 16 bases left in between. This CDR3 has 16 residues. Germline CDR1 reads SGHRS; CDR2 reads YFSETQ. In DNA, the CDR3 is TGCGCCAGCAGCTTGGGGCAAGGCCCCATCGGAGAGACCCAGTACTTC. It encodes CASSLGQGPIGETQYF.

In this sample, this clonotype turned up many times. CDR3 DNA sequence: TGTGCCTGGAGTCGTGTGGACCAGGTAGATACGCAGTATTTT. This gives the protein CAWSRVDQVDTQYF. The chain uses TRBV30 and TRBJ2-3; D gene unclear. V lost 2 bases, J lost 5 bases, and 14 bases lay in between. Germline CDR1 GTSNPN, CDR2 SVGIG (reference sequence). CDR3 length: 14 residues.

This clonotype was counted a few times. The chain has TRBV4-1 and TRBJ2-1; perhaps TRBD2 as D (6 bases). The CDR3 runs 16 residues. V dropped 1 base and J dropped 4 bases, with 14 bases sitting between them. The germline CDR1 and CDR2 sequences are MGHRA and YSYEKL. The CDR3 region has the DNA TGCGCCAGCAGCCAAGGGGGCCTAGCGCATTACAATGAGCAGTTCTTC. Amino acid sequence: CASSQGGLAHYNEQFF.

Many counts were recorded for this clonotype. The chain carries TRBV4-1 and TRBJ1-1, with unresolved D. Germline values: CDR1 MGHRA, CDR2 YSYEKL. The CDR3 sequence is 15 residues long. Trimming removed 2 bases at V and 4 bases at J, with 14 bases between. The CDR3 DNA reads TGCGCCAGCAGCCAACTCTTTGGTACTGGCACTGAAGCTTTCTTT. This translates into CASSQLFGTGTEAFF.

Notes on this clonotype: A much larger clone differs from this one at a single base, so this may be a read error. This rearrangement joins TRBV11-2 to TRBJ2-5; D gene ambiguous. Germline V gene sequence: CDR1 SGHAT, CDR2 FQNNGV. Trimming pared 0 bases from V and 7 bases from J, leaving 12 bases between. The CDR3 consists of 14 residues. Here the CDR3 reads CASSLDFLPSTQYF. CDR3 nucleotides: TGTGCCAGCAGCTTAGATTTCCTCCCATCGACCCAGTACTTC.

The chain joins TRBV5-1 to TRBJ2-2, with 11 bases that match TRBD1. The germline V gene has CDR1 SGHRS and CDR2 YFSETQ. The CDR3 totals 15 residues. J lost 4 bases, V lost 3 bases, and 2 bases had no gene match. The CDR3 nucleotides read TGCGCCAGCAGCTCGGACAGGGGGCCCACCGGGGAGCTGTTTTTT. This sequence encodes CASSSDRGPTGELFF.

In the case of this clonotype: Sequence at one end of the junction differs from germline and may be a read error. The chain carries TRBV12-3 or TRBV12-4 and TRBJ2-1, with D possibly TRBD1 on 6 matching bases. This CDR3 is built from 11 residues. CDR3 coding DNA: TGTGCCAGCAGATTGAAGCAGGGGTCGGTCTTC. Translated: CASRLKQGSVF.

This chain joins TRBV4-2 and TRBJ2-3; 8 nucleotides agree with TRBD2. Germline values: CDR1 LGHNA, CDR2 YNFKEQ. The CDR3 has 17 residues. The ends lost 4 bases at V and 4 bases at J; junction bases unmatched: 13. The CDR3 is CASSPSSGTSGPDTQYF. The CDR3 DNA reads TGTGCCAGCAGCCCCTCTTCCGGGACTAGTGGCCCAGATACGCAGTATTTT.